This T cell receptor beta chain was identified during a study of CD8 T cells in ankylosing spondylitis. The V end was cut by 1 base, the J end by 3 bases, with 6 bases between. Germline assignment: CDR1 SGHRS and CDR2 YFSETQ. The CDR3 is 13 residues long. With regard to this clonotype: The antigen is undetermined.

For TCR beta, libraries came from quantitative 5'-RACE with molecular barcodes. One entry per CDR3 protein, called by TCRdb with MiXCR from the 5' RACE reads. The table includes approximately 39,000 distinct CDR3 sequences, under 15% detected once. Study conclusions and caveats: Apparently characteristic of ankylosing spondylitis blood was a TCR beta motif (about eight highly homologous variants).

The source of this sequence is a male donor with ankylosing spondylitis. Sequenced sample: synovial fluid, either unsorted or a sorted T cell fraction (not recorded which). The chain uses TRBV5-1 and TRBJ2-3, with D uncertain. CDR3 nucleotide sequence: TGCGCCAGCAGCTTGACATCTACAGATACGCAGTATTTT. This gives the protein CASSLTSTDTQYF.